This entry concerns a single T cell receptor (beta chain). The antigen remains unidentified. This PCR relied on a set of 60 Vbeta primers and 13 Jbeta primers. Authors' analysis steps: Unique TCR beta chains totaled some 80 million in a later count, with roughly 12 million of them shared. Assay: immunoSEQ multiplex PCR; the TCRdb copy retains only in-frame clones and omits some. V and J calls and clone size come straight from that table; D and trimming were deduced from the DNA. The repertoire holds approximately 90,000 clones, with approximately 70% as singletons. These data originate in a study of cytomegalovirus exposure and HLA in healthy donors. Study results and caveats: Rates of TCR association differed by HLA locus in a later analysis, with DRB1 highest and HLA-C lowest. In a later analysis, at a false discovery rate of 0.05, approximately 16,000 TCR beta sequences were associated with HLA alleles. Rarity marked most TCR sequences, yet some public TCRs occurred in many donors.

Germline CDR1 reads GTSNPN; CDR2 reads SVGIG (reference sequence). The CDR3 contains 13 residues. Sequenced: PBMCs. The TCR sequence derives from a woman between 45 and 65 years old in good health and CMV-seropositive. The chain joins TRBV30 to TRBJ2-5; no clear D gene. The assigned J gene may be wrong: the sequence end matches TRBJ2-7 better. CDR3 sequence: CAWSVRSLGEQYF. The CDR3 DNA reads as TGTGCCTGGAGTGTGCGTAGTCTGGGCGAGCAGTACTTC.